Included here is one T cell receptor beta chain sequence, with context. Its antigen is not identified. Sequencing was performed with immunoSEQ multiplex PCR; in TCRdb, only in-frame clones are kept and a portion is missing. The sample contains some 120,000 clones, 88% of which appear only once. V was trimmed by 1 base and J by 8 bases, leaving 12 bases between them. Germline lookup yields CDR1 SGDLS and CDR2 YYNGEE. The CDR3 is made up of 14 amino acids. These data come from a study of T cell responses to AZD1222 COVID-19 vaccine. The study's findings and limits: It was only a handful of AZD1222 recipients who were seropositive at baseline. An increase in Spike-specific TCR breadth and depth was observed after two AZD1222 doses.

This TCR was sampled from an adult in good health. The sequencing used peripheral blood, collected on day 0 of MenACWY control vaccination. This chain joins TRBV9 and TRBJ1-4, with no clear D. The CDR3: CASSVSGGSEKLFF. The CDR3 nucleotides read TGTGCCAGCAGCGTAAGTGGAGGGAGCGAAAAACTGTTTTTT. Full variable domain (outside the CDR3, taken from reference TRBV9 and TRBJ1-4): DSGVTQTPKHLITATGQRVTLRCSPRSGDLSVYWYQQSLDQGLQFLIQYYNGEERAKGNILERFSAQQFPDLHSELNLSSLELGDSALYFCASSVSGGSEKLFFGSGTQLSVL.